Reported below is one T cell receptor (beta chain). Its specific antigen is unknown. There are no base qualities to consult, and no much larger clone falls within one base. Genomic DNA was isolated from the sorted cells so that the TCRbeta CDR3 region could be sequenced. The immunoSEQ Assay was used for sequencing of TCRbeta CDR3 regions. Sourced from immuneACCESS, this table was stored by TCRdb with only in-frame sequences that have V and J called. A share of the clones is absent; for the studies checked, an unresolved V gene accounts for under half, and the remainder has no known explanation. In all, the sample holds under 85,000 clones, and 80% to 90% of those were seen once. The biggest ten clones account for roughly 0.23% of the sample. The sample originates from a study of OX40 agonist ivuxolimab in advanced cancers. Regarding the research as a whole: Ivuxolimab was an agonistic, fully human IgG2 monoclonal antibody directed against OX40 (CD134), a costimulatory receptor. Intravenous ivuxolimab was administered to patients every 2 weeks at six dose levels: 0.01, 0.1, 0.3, 1.5, 3 and 10 mg/kg. Among the 52 dose-escalation patients, approximately 20 had hepatocellular carcinoma, around 15 melanoma, 9 renal cell carcinoma and 9 head and neck cancer. In the dose-escalation cohort, around four fifths of patients were male, and the mean age was about 55 years, with a range of 23 to 79. Prior anti-PD-1, anti-PD-L1 or anti-CTLA-4 therapy was permitted, and about two fifths of dose-escalation patients had received checkpoint inhibitors. Three dose-escalation patients achieved partial responses, one with hepatocellular carcinoma and two with cutaneous melanoma. The purpose of peripheral TCRbeta sequencing was to test whether ivuxolimab changed TCR sequence diversity and led to clonal T-cell expansion. The monotherapy dose-escalation portion (N of about 49 patients) of the phase I ivuxolimab trial is reported in the paper. The study at large found these results: The antigen specificity of the clonally expanded peripheral T cells was not determined. Low levels of normalized T-cell clonal expansion were also seen in some nonresponding patients. After ivuxolimab, CD8+ T cells had more expanded clones than CD4+ T cells on average. At doses from 0.1 to 3.0 mg/kg, clonal expansion was seen in both CD4+ and CD8+ blood T cells between baseline and week 6. In the 0.1-3.0 mg/kg groups, partial responders had among the lowest normalized peripheral clonal expansion, particularly in CD8+ T cells.

The CDR3 contains 13 residues, cysteine and phenylalanine counted. Just the 39-base CDR3 DNA is kept, in frame starting at base 1. The CDR1 and CDR2 encoded by the germline V gene are SGHRS and YFSETQ. The junction shows trimming of 4 bases on V and 5 bases on J, and the gene matches do not reach 4 bases of it. The trial excluded patients who had a history of autoimmune disease or were on systemic immunosuppression. Peripheral blood for TCR sequencing was collected from all dose cohorts at baseline, on cycle 4 day 1, and on cycle 7 day 1. The samples were taken from a phase I, first-in-human, multicenter, open-label dose-escalation trial of ivuxolimab. Adults with locally advanced or metastatic head and neck squamous cell, hepatocellular, melanoma or renal cell carcinoma were enrolled in the trial. Before TCR sequencing, CD4+ T cells and CD8+ T cells from peripheral blood were sorted into separate populations.

The material was CD4+ or CD8+ T cells sorted from blood, obtained in a trial of the OX40 agonist ivuxolimab. The chain is encoded by TRBV5-1 joined to TRBJ2-7, and 9 bases in between align with TRBD1. This TCR was sampled from an adult with an advanced solid tumor such as melanoma, head and neck, liver or kidney cancer. The bases are TGCGCCAGCAGCCGGGGGACAGGGAACGAGCAGTACTTC. Its protein is CASSRGTGNEQYF.